This T cell receptor beta chain was found in a study of cytomegalovirus exposure and HLA in healthy donors (TCRdb year 2017). With respect to the entire study: An earlier analysis of around 600 of the donors reported about 250 Gb of sequence data and 117 million unique TCR beta sequences from around 200 million T cells. An early release covering about 600 HLA-typed donors comprised about 300 gigabases of sequencing data and tens of millions of unique TCR sequences. Of the 398 genotyped donors, 81% were placed in the genetic ancestry cluster associated with self-reported Caucasian donors. The study aimed to test whether signatures of past pathogen exposure could be identified by cataloging public T cell receptors. The study used immunosequencing to profile the T cell repertoires of some 600 subjects and linked those repertoires to cytomegalovirus serostatus. Besides the first cohort of 666 subjects, a separate validation cohort made up of roughly 120 different subjects was used. High-throughput TCR immunosequencing, statistical association of individual TCRs with disease status, and machine learning were combined to predict cytomegalovirus infection status. In a later analysis, previously published TCR beta repertoires from 550 to 750 donors were re-analyzed and high-resolution HLA genotyping was added so that TCR occurrence patterns could be studied. In the later analysis, no new phenotypic data were used to find candidate immune exposures; instead, reliance was placed on TCR beta sequences and their occurrence across donors. In an earlier analysis of 500 to 650 of the donors, high-throughput TCR beta sequencing was used to judge whether each TCR beta V gene segment behaved as functional or pseudogenic. Donor age, sex, ethnicity and CMV serostatus were compiled alongside the repertoire data. A later genetic analysis took genome-wide SNP genotypes for about 65% of the roughly 670 donors and used that subset as a discovery cohort. All discovery cohort repertoires had been generated using a single sequencing platform. Both class I and class II loci were covered by HLA typing, at four-digit resolution. Typing coverage varied by locus: 629-630 donors for A, B, C, DRB1 and DQB1; 522 for DQA1; around 610 for DPA1; 450 to 480 for DPB1. Roughly 5 DR-DQ haplotypes were treated as single units for association and clustering because of strong linkage in the cohort. Among some 400 genotyped donors of the cohort, an average of approximately 240,000 unique TCR beta nucleotide sequences was sequenced per donor, of which roughly 17% were non-productive. Study-wide findings and limitations: According to a later genetic analysis, donors in an Asian-associated ancestry cluster had fewer N-insertions in productive TCRs than the approximately 690-donor mean. Broadly in line with IMGT annotations, most TCR beta V segments showed up in productive rearrangements about 90% or about 30% of the time in an earlier analysis of around 550 of the donors. V-gene and J-gene trimming of TCR beta chains was associated with a missense DCLRE1C variant in a later genetic analysis, and the association was replicated in an independent cohort. A cluster of highly shared sequence variants was judged likely to represent a technical artifact of the sequencing pipeline. The authors suggested that the approach could potentially be generalized to other disease states and immunological phenotypes. About 15 rarely observed V segments, including chromosome 9 orphons, were excluded from the earlier analysis of about 600 of the donors because counts were too low. A later analysis found that most CMV-associated TCR beta chains appeared HLA-restricted, with HLA associations seemingly driven largely by CMV exposure. A total of 150 to 200 TCR beta chains were listed by the study as associated with cytomegalovirus. Linkage disequilibrium might explain the correlated functional status among segregating V segments, but an unknown experimental factor could not be ruled out. Immune exposure information for the cohort was limited to CMV serostatus. Only TCR beta chains were sequenced in this cohort, and the absence of alpha or paired-chain data limited detectable features. Most TCR sequences were observed very rarely across donors, whereas some public TCRs were present in many individuals. Sequencing depth was assumed to be roughly uniform across donors in the presence/absence analyses, though that assumption may not hold. A later analysis associated 17,000 or so TCR beta sequences with specific HLA alleles at a false discovery rate of 0.05. In a later analysis, HLA-associated TCR beta chains showed more clonal expansion and lower generation probabilities than non-associated chains that were equally common. Strong co-occurrence of HLA alleles, especially DR and DQ, made assigning TCR associations to individual alleles difficult. A few of the identified cytomegalovirus-associated TCR beta chains were confirmed in vitro to be specific for cytomegalovirus antigens. The classifier was reported to diagnose cytomegalovirus status with high specificity and sensitivity in both the original cohort and the validation cohort. Some IMGT-functional V segments, including TRBV6-2 and TRBV6-3, could not be distinguished by the 87-base-pair reads and were therefore excluded. A later analysis reported that several top co-occurrence clusters appeared linked to parvovirus B19, influenza, CMV and Epstein-Barr virus. HLA typing was unavailable for some donors at each locus, so association tests used only the typed subset. A further reported finding was that TCR beta sequences accurately predicted the HLA-A and HLA-B alleles for most subjects in the first cohort. A later analysis found that TCR association rates varied across HLA loci, with DRB1 alleles showing the most associated TCRs and HLA-C alleles the fewest.

Library construction relied on the immunoSEQ multiplex PCR assay. A mixture of 60 forward primers for TCR Vbeta segments and 13 reverse primers for TCR Jbeta segments was used in the multiplex PCR. A multiplex PCR assay on genomic DNA amplified the CDR3 region of rearranged TCR beta genes. The Illumina HiSeq System was used to sequence the amplified TCR beta libraries as 87-base-pair reads. Per the source publication's procedure: In a later analysis, some 80 million unique TCR beta chains were counted across the 650 to 700 repertoires, and roughly 11 million of these chains were shared by at least two donors. Raw reads were error-corrected and collapsed into unique sequences by a nearest-neighbor algorithm in which closely related sequences were merged to remove PCR and sequencing errors. CDR3 sequences were aligned to IMGT reference sequences to assign V, D and J gene segments. Each retained sequence needed at least a six-nucleotide match to both a V gene segment and a J gene segment. Rearrangements were classified as productive when the CDR3 lacked stop codons and remained in frame with V and J, and all other rearrangements were classified as non-productive. CDR3 was defined by IMGT convention, running from the second conserved V-encoded cysteine to the conserved J-encoded phenylalanine. In an earlier analysis of around 640 of the donors, sequences lacking an unambiguous match to a single V gene segment were excluded. An earlier analysis of over 450 of the donors classified V segments as functional when productive rearrangements were above 56.7% and as segregating when the standard deviation between donors was above 5%. A statistical classification framework was built for diagnosing cytomegalovirus status from the catalog of TCR beta chain sequences. A later analysis assigned V and J genes by comparing TCR nucleotide sequences with IMGT/GENE-DB human TR gene sequences. A later analysis assigned CDR3 sequences and most-parsimonious VDJ recombination scenarios with the TCRdist pipeline. A later analysis defined each TCR beta chain by its CDR3 amino acid sequence plus V-gene family, and excluded reads lacking a unique V-gene family. As a way to deal with suspected cross-contamination and a sequencing artifact, a later analysis dropped approximately 590 nucleotide sequences that were highly shared and had low generation probability. A later analysis calculated a clonal expansion index for each public chain from normalized within-repertoire ranks of inferred template counts. Generation probabilities in a later analysis came from a VDJ recombination model fitted to out-of-frame rearrangements, and those results were checked against IGoR. In a later analysis, TCR-TCR, TCR-HLA and TCR-CMV co-occurrence was scored with hypergeometric tests, and a repertoire-size bias correction was applied to TCR pairs. A later analysis estimated false discovery rates by permuting HLA or CMV assignments 20 times. In a later analysis, co-occurring TCRs were grouped using DBSCAN, and TCRdist sequence similarity was added for clustering within HLA-allele-positive subsets. Co-occurrence clustering excluded repertoires with fewer than 30,000 or more than 120,000 public chains, plus five with anomalous nucleotide sharing. TCRdb's version of the immuneACCESS table is confined to in-frame rearrangements and falls short of the full clone set. An unresolved V gene accounts for under half of the shortfall where checked; the remainder is of unknown origin. The DNA was the basis for D and trimming; V, J and clone size are from that table. Across this sample there are approximately 170,000 clones, with around 67% seen only once. The ten largest clones take up 2.5% to 3.5% of the sample.

Comments on this clone: Its antigen is currently not known. There are no base qualities to consult, and no much larger clone falls within one base.

In total, just over 650 healthy bone marrow donors made up the cohort. At the time of sampling, every cohort member was nominally healthy, though immune exposures that went unrecorded were likely present. The donor tested CMV seropositive, placing the donor among the 250 to 300 seropositive members of the cohort. Every donor gave a peripheral blood sample, and the peripheral blood mononuclear cells from that sample were used for TCR beta sequencing. The Qiagen DNeasy Blood Extraction Kit was used to extract genomic DNA from the blood cell samples. From the cysteine up to the phenylalanine, the CDR3 has a length of 16 residues. Only the CDR3 region is kept as DNA, spanning 48 bases read in frame from base 1. CDR1 MGHRA and CDR2 YSYEKL are derived from the germline V gene. The junction carries 18 bases between V and J, which are trimmed by 2 bases and 5 bases respectively.

The TCR was taken from a woman younger than 45 in good health and CMV-seropositive. The rearranged segments are TRBV4-1 and TRBJ2-5, with a tentative D gene TRBD1 over 7 matching bases. Sequenced: PBMCs. In nucleotides, the sequence is TGCGCCAGCAGCCAACCGACAGGGAGGACCAGGGAGACCCAGTACTTC. This codes for CASSQPTGRTRETQYF.